This section outlines one TCR beta chain sequence together with its context. There are 14 residues in the CDR3. From germline, CDR1 is MNHEY and CDR2 SMNVEV (reference sequence). V trimming: 2 bases; J trimming: 3 bases; junction bases outside the gene matches: 4. This sample stems from a study of T cell responses to AZD1222 COVID-19 vaccine. Method: immunoSEQ multiplex PCR; TCRdb's copy keeps in-frame clones and lacks some. The table has 40,000 to 55,000 clones, 86% seen once. The material sequenced was peripheral blood, taken 28 days after the second AZD1222 dose. The V gene is TRBV27, the J gene TRBJ2-7; 7 positions match TRBD1. This clonotype was obtained from an adult who received the AZD1222 COVID-19 vaccine. CDR3 sequence (DNA): TGTGCCAGCAGTTTACGGGACAGTTTCTACGAGCAGTACTTC. It codes for CASSLRDSFYEQYF.